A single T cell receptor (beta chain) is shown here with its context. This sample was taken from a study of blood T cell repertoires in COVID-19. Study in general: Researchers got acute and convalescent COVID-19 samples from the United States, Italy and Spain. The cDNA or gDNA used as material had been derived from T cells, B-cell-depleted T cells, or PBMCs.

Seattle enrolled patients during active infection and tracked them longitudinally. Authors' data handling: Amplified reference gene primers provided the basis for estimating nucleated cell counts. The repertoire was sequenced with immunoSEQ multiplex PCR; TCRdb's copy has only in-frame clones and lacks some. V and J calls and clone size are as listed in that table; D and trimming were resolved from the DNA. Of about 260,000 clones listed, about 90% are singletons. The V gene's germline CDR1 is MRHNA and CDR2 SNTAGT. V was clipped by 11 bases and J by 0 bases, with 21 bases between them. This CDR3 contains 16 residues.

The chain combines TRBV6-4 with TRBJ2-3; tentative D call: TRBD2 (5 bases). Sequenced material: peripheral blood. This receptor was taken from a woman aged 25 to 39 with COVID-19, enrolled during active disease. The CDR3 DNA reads TGTGCCGCCAGCGCACGCGGGTCCCGAAGCACAGATACGCAGTATTTT. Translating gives CAASARGSRSTDTQYF.